The clone carrying this T cell receptor beta chain was seen a handful of times. This entry comes from a study of response to subunit inactivated influenza vaccine. TCRdb re-called the RT-PCR reads with MiXCR, one entry per CDR3 protein. The profile shows about 570,000 distinct CDR3 sequences, roughly 10% of them singletons. Trimming at V came to 10 bases and at J to 6 bases, leaving 11 bases not matched to a gene. The CDR3 is 13 residues long. The germline gives CDR1 SNHLY, CDR2 FYNNEI. This same sample was also taken into another study, of T cells expressing NK-cell markers. That source notes: TCR beta cDNA was made by 5'RACE template switching with UMIs.

The J gene is TRBJ2-7, the V gene TRBV2, with 8 bases lining up with TRBD1. Specimen: PBMCs from blood, collected on the day of vaccination. The source is a man in his forties or fifties who received an inactivated influenza vaccine. CDR3 nucleotides: TGTGCCACTCAACTGACAGGGGCCCTCGAGCAGTACTTC. Translation gives CATQLTGALEQYF.